This entry describes one T cell receptor (beta chain). In building TCR beta libraries, iRepertoire HTBI primers were used together with Arm-PCR of CDR3 regions. One entry per CDR3 protein results from TCRdb running MiXCR on the multiplex PCR reads. The sample shows approximately 490,000 distinct CDR3 sequences, under 20% of them seen only once. Time point denoted: newly diagnosed GD, antithyroid drugs for less than 3 months. Following extraction of RNA from PBMCs, that RNA was used to make the TCR library. This sample is drawn from a study of regulatory T cells in long-lasting Graves disease. The trim removed 0 bases at V and 0 bases at J, leaving 2 bases unmatched. The germline V gene has CDR1 MNHEY and CDR2 SVGAGI. The CDR3 contains 17 residues. This same sample was also taken into another study, of T cells in Graves' hyperthyroidism and ophthalmopathy. That report adds: With the HTBI primer set, the TCR CDR3 went through a first round of RT-PCR. Most clonotypes expanded in thyroid above 0.001 were likewise present in blood.

This TCR was sampled from a man between 35 and 55 years old with Graves disease. The chain recombines TRBV6-5 with TRBJ2-1, with 10 nucleotides matching TRBD2. The starting material was peripheral blood mononuclear cells (PBMCs), obtained at new diagnosis, from a patient treated with antithyroid drugs. CDR3 DNA sequence: TGTGCCAGCAGTTACTCGTCTAGCGGGAGCTCCTACAATGAGCAGTTCTTC. Translating it yields CASSYSSSGSSYNEQFF.